The clone carrying this TCR beta chain was seen more than once but under ten times. TCRdb re-derived calls from the RT-PCR reads in MiXCR, one entry per CDR3 protein. The table has 490,000 or so distinct CDR3 sequences, 7.6% seen once. The germline V gene has CDR1 MDHEN and CDR2 SYDVKM. This CDR3 comprises 14 residues. Trimming removed 6 bases from V and 5 bases from J, with 14 bases in between. The record originates from a study of response to subunit inactivated influenza vaccine. The rearrangement joins TRBV28 to TRBJ2-1, with D uncertain. This TCR came from a man between 50 and 70 years old who received an inactivated influenza vaccine. Sequencing used PBMCs from blood, obtained roughly 24 months after vaccination. The CDR3 sequence is CASRVEYGHNEQFF. The CDR3 coding sequence is TGTGCCAGCAGGGTGGAGTACGGCCACAATGAGCAGTTCTTC.